Listed below are T cell receptor beta chains from one sample, sequenced in a study of technical replicates of blood from a handful of donors. Produced via immunoSEQ multiplex PCR; TCRdb's table is partial and in-frame only. The data show approximately 70,000 clones, with approximately 92% seen just once and roughly 0.4% held by the top ten. Specimen: T cells isolated from PBMCs. These receptor sequences come from a human donor in good health. Both conserved end residues are trimmed from each CDR3. Each record gives: D gene, CDR3 length, V gene, CDR3 protein. A D gene is named only where the DNA matches it firmly.

-	13	TRBV14	ASSLKRASTGELF
TRBD1	12	TRBV7-9	ASSQTGDTYEQY
TRBD1	13	TRBV5-5	ASRNPGQQQETQY
TRBD1	16	TRBV28	ASSPLGQGRPSGNTIY
-	13	TRBV19	ASSKDGATNEKLF
-	12	TRBV6-5	ASSYSRGIMDYT
-	12	TRBV28	ASIEGGLRNTIY
-	13	TRBV10-3	AIRPRLDGTGELF
-	13	TRBV5-1	ASSLGAPSDNEQF
TRBD2	17	TRBV7-3	ASSLYLPGLAGAGSTQY
TRBD2	11	TRBV30	AEREGRYNEQF
TRBD1	12	TRBV10-3	AISVRGPAGELF
-	13	TRBV28	ASSVDRDSNQPQH